The 14 T cell receptor beta chains below all came from one sample that was sequenced in a study of vaccination and CD4 T cells after COVID-19. Cultured CD4+ T cell DNA underwent sequencing with the Oncomine TCR Beta short-read assay. MiXCR was run by TCRdb on the PCR reads, yielding one entry per CDR3 protein. The sample has 15,000 to 16,000 distinct CDR3 sequences; 73% are singletons. Treatment in this sample: roughly nine-day PBMC culture with coronavirus spike peptide pools or control peptides (ViraFEST assay). No antigen has been assigned to these receptors. What was sequenced was CD4+ T cells from blood, cultured in vitro. These receptors all stem from a human donor who had recovered from COVID-19.

The chain couples TRBV28 to TRBJ2-2; TRBD1 matches 9 bases. Trimming cost V 5 bases and J 2 bases; bases outside gene matches: 6. The CDR3 is 16 amino acids. In germline, CDR1 is MDHEN, CDR2 SYDVKM. In DNA, the CDR3 is TGTGCCAGCAGTACACCGGGACAGGGTAACACCGGGGAGCTGTTTTTT. It encodes CASSTPGQGNTGELFF. Combining the CDR3 with reference TRBV28 and TRBJ2-2 gives the whole variable domain DVKVTQSSRYLVKRTGEKVFLECVQDMDHENMFWYRQDPGLGLRLIYFSYDVKMKEKGDIPEGYSVSREKKERFSLILESASTNQTSMYLCASSTPGQGNTGELFFGEGSRLTVL.

DNA for the CDR3: TGTGCCACCAGTGAACGCACAGGGCTAGGTCAGCCCCAGCATTTT. Its translation is CATSERTGLGQPQHF. The chain links TRBV24-1 to TRBJ1-5; TRBD1 might be the D (6 bases). Germline V lookup: CDR1 KGHDR, CDR2 SFDVKD. Trimming removed 4 bases at V and 6 bases at J, with 15 bases between. The CDR3 has 15 amino acids.

The chain carries TRBV20-1 and TRBJ2-4, with TRBD2 matching 11 bases. V lost 6 bases and J lost 0; bases outside the gene matches: 4. This CDR3 spans 15 amino acids. Per the germline V gene, CDR1 is DFQATT and CDR2 is SNEGSKA (reference sequence). This CDR3 is CSAGTSGLAKNIQYF. CDR3 nucleotide sequence: TGCAGTGCCGGGACTAGCGGTTTAGCCAAAAACATTCAGTACTTC.

V usage is TRBV15 and J usage is TRBJ2-5; a weak D match, TRBD1 (5 bases). The CDR3 totals 14 residues. Trimming took 8 bases from V and 2 from J, leaving 15 bases between them. CDR1 LNHNV and CDR2 YYDKDF come from the germline V gene (reference sequence). This CDR3 is CATSTGWGQETQYF. The CDR3 nucleotides read TGTGCCACCTCCACAGGTTGGGGACAAGAGACCCAGTACTTC.

The chain combines TRBV30 with TRBJ1-1, with D unresolved. Germline CDR1 and CDR2: GTSNPN and SVGIG (reference sequence). The CDR3 is made up of 13 amino acids. Trimming shortened V by 3 bases and J by 1 base, and 9 bases separated the two germline ends. The CDR3, as DNA: TGTGCCTGGAGCTCAGGCGGGAACACTGAAGCTTTCTTT. Protein sequence: CAWSSGGNTEAFF.

V and J are TRBV6-1 and TRBJ1-6, with D perhaps matching TRBD1 (5 bases). The germline V gene encodes CDR1 MNHNS and CDR2 SASEGT. Trimming stripped 7 bases from V and 7 bases from J, with 17 bases between. CDR3 size: 15 residues. The CDR3 protein is CASISVGTVNSPLHF. The CDR3 coding sequence is TGTGCCAGCATCTCGGTCGGGACTGTGAATTCACCCCTCCACTTT.

This clonotype is large in the sample. The genes are TRBV15 and TRBJ1-2, with a tentative D call TRBD1 (5 bases). V was pared by 0 bases and J by 4 bases, with 9 bases between. Germline values: CDR1 LNHNV, CDR2 YYDKDF (reference sequence). The CDR3 has 14 residues. DNA of the CDR3: TGTGCCACCAGCAGAGATCGGGACTCCTATGGCTACACCTTC. This codes for CATSRDRDSYGYTF.

The chain is built from TRBV19 and TRBJ1-6; D is unresolved. CDR3 length equals 13 residues. With 6 bases removed from V and 9 bases from J, the gap between germline ends came to 12 bases. In germline, CDR1 is LNHDA, CDR2 SQIVND (reference sequence). In DNA, the CDR3 is TGTGCCAGTAGAGGCCAGACCTTTTCACCCCTCCACTTT. This codes for CASRGQTFSPLHF.

The chain employs TRBV11-2 and TRBJ2-7; TRBD1 is a possible D gene (5 bases). Trimming pared 6 bases from V and 0 bases from J, leaving 9 bases between. The V gene's germline CDR1 is SGHAT and CDR2 FQNNGV. There are 13 residues in the CDR3. Here the CDR3 reads CASRQTGSYEQYF. The CDR3 DNA reads as TGTGCCAGCAGACAAACAGGCTCCTACGAGCAGTACTTC. The whole variable domain, remainder taken from reference TRBV11-2 and TRBJ2-7, is EAGVAQSPRYKIIEKRQSVAFWCNPISGHATLYWYQQILGQGPKLLIQFQNNGVVDDSQLPKDRFSAERLKGVDSTLKIQPAKLEDSAVYLCASRQTGSYEQYFGPGTRLTVT.

This clonotype showed up just a few times. This rearrangement joins TRBV15 to TRBJ1-5, with a possible D match to TRBD1 (5 bases). The CDR3 is made up of 15 amino acids. CDR1 and CDR2 from the germline V gene are LNHNV and YYDKDF (reference sequence). V gave up 0 bases and J gave up 9 bases, with 15 bases separating them. CDR3 protein: CATSRDLGRVRPQHF. In DNA, the CDR3 is TGTGCCACCAGCAGAGATCTCGGCAGGGTAAGGCCCCAGCATTTT. Looking up the rest from reference TRBV15 and TRBJ1-5 gives the full variable domain: DAMVIQNPRYQVTQFGKPVTLSCSQTLNHNVMYWYQQKSSQAPKLLFHYYDKDFNNEADTPDNFQSRRPNTSFCFLDIRSPGLGDTAMYLCATSRDLGRVRPQHFGDGTRLSIL.

The gene calls are TRBV7-8 and TRBJ1-5; 7 bases align to TRBD1. The CDR3 is 15 amino acids. Germline V CDR1 and CDR2: SGHVS, FQNEAQ. With 4 bases clipped from V and 3 bases from J, the junction kept 6 bases outside the gene matches. The CDR3 here is CASSSDRVDNQPQHF. The DNA of the CDR3 is TGTGCCAGCAGCTCCGACAGGGTGGACAATCAGCCCCAGCATTTT.

The chain uses TRBV5-1 and TRBJ2-3, with unresolved D. This CDR3 comprises 14 residues. V was cut by 0 bases and J by 4 bases, with 9 bases left in between. Germline lookup yields CDR1 SGHRS and CDR2 YFSETQ. The DNA for the CDR3 is TGCGCCAGCAGCTTGGTTAGGGTAGCAGATACGCAGTATTTT. Its translation: CASSLVRVADTQYF. Based on the CDR3 plus reference TRBV5-1 and TRBJ2-3, the full variable domain is KAGVTQTPRYLIKTRGQQVTLSCSPISGHRSVSWYQQTPGQGLQFLFEYFSETQRNKGNFPGRFSGRQFSNSRSEMNVSTLELGDSALYLCASSLVRVADTQYFGPGTRLTVL.

This chain joins TRBV4-1 and TRBJ1-3; D unresolved. Germline values: CDR1 MGHRA, CDR2 YSYEKL. CDR3 length equals 13 residues. The V and J ends lost 4 bases and 1 base respectively, with 5 bases between them. The CDR3 region is CASSPLSGNTIYF. The CDR3 coding sequence is TGCGCCAGCAGCCCCCTATCTGGAAACACCATATATTTT.

The V call is TRBV28, the J call TRBJ2-7, with D unresolved. CDR1 is MDHEN, CDR2 SYDVKM, per germline. V was cut by 9 bases and J by 2 bases, with 17 bases left in between. The CDR3 runs to 14 residues. The CDR3 loop is CASQTLDGTYEQYF. The CDR3, as DNA: TGTGCCAGTCAAACCCTGGACGGTACCTACGAGCAGTACTTC.